Listed below are T cell receptor beta chains from one sample, sequenced in a study of cytomegalovirus exposure and HLA in healthy donors. Libraries were prepared by immunoSEQ multiplex PCR; TCRdb keeps only in-frame clonotypes and omits some of them. The data contain about 140,000 clones, about 80% of them singletons. Material: PBMCs. The source of these receptors is a man aged 35-49 years in good health and CMV-seropositive. Each CDR3 is given without its conserved first and last residue. A D gene is named only where the DNA matches it firmly.

j_call v_call d_call cdr3_aa
TRBJ1-2 TRBV2 NA ASSRQVISNYGYT
TRBJ2-7 TRBV29-1 NA SAATGSYEQY
TRBJ2-7 TRBV5-1 TRBD1 ASSLSGTGAYEQY
TRBJ1-2 TRBV9 NA ASSGPGWYGYT
TRBJ1-1 TRBV5-5 NA ASRKTGVPEAF
TRBJ2-1 TRBV6-4 NA ASSRETGNEQF
TRBJ2-2 TRBV9 TRBD2 ASSSRTSGGVNTGELF
TRBJ1-1 TRBV5-4 NA ASSLGYDRNEAF
TRBJ2-7 TRBV7-9 TRBD1 ASSRQGELYEQY
TRBJ1-5 TRBV30 NA AWSLRTDQPQH
TRBJ1-2 TRBV4-1 NA ASSQADRNYGYT
TRBJ1-2 TRBV7-9 TRBD1 ASSSGQGHYGYT
TRBJ2-2 TRBV29-1 TRBD1 SVVGTEGGELF
TRBJ2-7 TRBV29-1 TRBD1 SVKQGDSYEQY
TRBJ2-3 TRBV18 TRBD2 ASSPSGDSTDTQY
TRBJ2-3 TRBV9 NA ASSVDRTDTQY
TRBJ1-5 TRBV6-5 NA ASSSGSGGNQPQH
TRBJ2-3 TRBV7-3 TRBD2 ASSVEGRVADTQY